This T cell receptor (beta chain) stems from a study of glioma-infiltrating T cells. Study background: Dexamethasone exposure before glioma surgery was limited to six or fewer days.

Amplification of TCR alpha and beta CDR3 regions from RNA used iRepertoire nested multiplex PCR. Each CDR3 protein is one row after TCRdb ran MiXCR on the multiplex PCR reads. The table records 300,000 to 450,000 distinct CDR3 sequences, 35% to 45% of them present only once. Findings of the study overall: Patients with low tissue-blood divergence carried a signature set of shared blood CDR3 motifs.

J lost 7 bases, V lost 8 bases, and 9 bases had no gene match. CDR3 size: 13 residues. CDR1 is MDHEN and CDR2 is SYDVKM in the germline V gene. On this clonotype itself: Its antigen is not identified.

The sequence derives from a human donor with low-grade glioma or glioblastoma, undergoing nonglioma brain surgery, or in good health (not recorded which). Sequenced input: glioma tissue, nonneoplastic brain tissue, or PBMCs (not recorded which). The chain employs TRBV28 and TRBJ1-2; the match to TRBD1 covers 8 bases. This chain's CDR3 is CASFGQGIGGYTF. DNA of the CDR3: TGTGCCAGCTTCGGACAGGGAATTGGTGGCTACACCTTC.